Presented here are 11 T cell receptor beta chains from one specimen sequenced in a study of cytomegalovirus exposure and HLA in healthy donors (dated by TCRdb to 2016 to 2017). Libraries were built with the immunoSEQ multiplex PCR assay. For the multiplex PCR, a mixture combining 60 forward primers for TCR Vbeta segments and 13 reverse primers for TCR Jbeta segments was used. TCRdb retrieved this table from immuneACCESS and kept in-frame rearrangements only. Not all clones are present; in checked studies, unresolved V genes account for under half, and no reason is known for the remainder. The sample profile shows over 100,000 clones; about four fifths of them were found once. 2.5% to 3.5% of the sample goes to the ten largest clones. The sample consisted of PBMCs. The receptors were sampled from a woman under 30 in good health and CMV-seropositive.

The chain employs TRBV6-1 and TRBJ2-7; tentative D call: TRBD1 (5 bases). V was pared by 1 base and J by 0 bases, with 7 bases between. Germline CDR1 MNHNS, CDR2 SASEGT. The CDR3 is 14 amino acids. The CDR3 DNA is TGTGCCAGCAGTGAAGTAGGACACTCCTACGAGCAGTACTTC. It translates to CASSEVGHSYEQYF.

The V call is TRBV13, the J call TRBJ2-4; 11 nucleotides align to TRBD2. V gave up 4 bases and J gave up 8 bases; unmatched junction bases: 10. The V gene's germline CDR1 is PRHDT and CDR2 FYEKMQ (reference sequence). This CDR3 is 16 amino acids long. The CDR3 DNA follows: TGTGCCAGCAGCTCCACTACCGGGACTAGCGGTGACATTCAGTACTTC. This codes for CASSSTTGTSGDIQYF.

This chain links TRBV7-9 with TRBJ2-2; TRBD2 agrees at 8 bases. The CDR3 contains 14 residues. Germline V CDR1 and CDR2: SEHNR, FQNEAQ (reference sequence). V shed 6 bases and J 3 bases; nucleotides not matched to a gene: 3. The CDR3 loop is CASRSSGYTGELFF. As DNA, the CDR3 is TGTGCCAGCAGGTCTAGCGGGTACACCGGGGAGCTGTTTTTT.

This sequence joins TRBV9 and TRBJ1-2; 10 bases match TRBD1. Per germline, CDR1 SGDLS and CDR2 YYNGEE. J was trimmed by 8 bases and V by 3 bases; bases with no gene match: 10. There are 15 residues in the CDR3. The CDR3 bases are TGTGCCAGCAGCGACCGGGACAGGGGATCGGTCGGCTACACCTTC. Its translation: CASSDRDRGSVGYTF.

The J gene is TRBJ1-1, the V gene TRBV27; possibly TRBD1 for D (5 bases). CDR1 and CDR2 (germline): MNHEY, SMNVEV (reference sequence). The CDR3 contains 14 residues. Trimming cost V 6 bases and J 11 bases, with 22 bases left between them. The CDR3 loop reads CASSPSGGGSKAFF. CDR3 in DNA: TGTGCCAGCAGCCCCTCTGGGGGGGGTTCAAAGGCTTTCTTT.

CDR3 sequence: CASGFPDRGKGNQPQHF. In DNA form, the CDR3 reads TGTGCTAGTGGTTTTCCGGACAGGGGTAAAGGCAATCAGCCCCAGCATTTT. This chain connects TRBV12-5 to TRBJ1-5; 9 nucleotides agree with TRBD1. V shed 3 bases, J shed 2 bases, and the junction held 8 bases outside the gene matches. CDR3 size: 17 residues. Germline V lookup: CDR1 LGHNT, CDR2 FRNRAP.

This clone appeared once. CDR3 bases: TGTGCCAGCAGTTTGGAGGGAGCAAGACTTTCGCAGTATTTT. Translated, it gives CASSLEGARLSQYF. The chain uses TRBV28 and TRBJ2-3; a weak D match, TRBD2 (6 bases). The CDR3 length is 14 residues. Germline V gene lookup returns CDR1 MDHEN and CDR2 SYDVKM. The V end lost 3 bases, the J end lost 10 bases, and 17 bases lay between the germline ends.

The chain's CDR3 is CASSSRDREDQPQHF. CDR3 in DNA: TGTGCCAGCAGTTCCCGGGACAGGGAGGATCAGCCCCAGCATTTT. The genes are TRBV6-5 and TRBJ1-5; 9 bases line up with TRBD1. Unmatched junction bases numbered 6, after V lost 4 bases and J lost 5 bases. The CDR3 is 15 residues long. Germline CDR1 reads MNHEY; CDR2 reads SVGAGI.

This clone has a single count. V is TRBV6-5 and J is TRBJ1-2, with a possible D match to TRBD1 (5 bases). V shed 2 bases and J shed 4 bases, with 8 bases lying between them. CDR3 length: 13 residues. From germline, CDR1 is MNHEY and CDR2 SVGAGI. The CDR3 nucleotides are TGTGCCAGCAGTTACGGGGGAGGCTATGGCTACACCTTC. Protein: CASSYGGGYGYTF.

This clone was observed a single time. The gene calls are TRBV30 and TRBJ2-1; D gene uncertain. V was shortened by 0 bases and J by 10 bases, with 7 bases between the two germline ends. Germline values: CDR1 GTSNPN, CDR2 SVGIG (reference sequence). This CDR3 has 11 amino acids. CDR3 bases: TGTGCCTGGAGTGTAGCCGGGGAGCAGTTCTTC. It is translated as CAWSVAGEQFF.

This clone came up once. The CDR3, as DNA: TGTGCCAGTATGCCCCCGGGGGGACCAACCTACGAGCAGTACTTC. Translation: CASMPPGGPTYEQYF. The chain recombines TRBV19 with TRBJ2-7, with 7 bases that match TRBD2. Unmatched junction bases numbered 11, after V lost 7 bases and J lost 2 bases. CDR3 size: 15 residues. Germline-derived CDR1 and CDR2 are LNHDA and SQIVND (reference sequence). Full variable domain (outside the CDR3, taken from reference TRBV19 and TRBJ2-7): DGGITQSPKYLFRKEGQNVTLSCEQNLNHDAMYWYRQDPGQGLRLIYYSQIVNDFQKGDIAEGYSVSREKKESFPLTVTSAQKNPTAFYLCASMPPGGPTYEQYFGPGTRLTVT.